The next 32 T cell receptor beta chains were all read from a single sample in a study of cytomegalovirus exposure and HLA in healthy donors. With 60 Vbeta and 13 Jbeta primers, the PCR was carried out. Clones were sequenced by immunoSEQ multiplex PCR, and TCRdb holds only the in-frame ones, with some missing. The sample has some 110,000 clones; approximately 70% are singletons. The material sequenced was PBMCs. The receptors originated from a man aged 55-75 years in good health and CMV-seropositive.

The chain uses TRBV10-3 and TRBJ1-1; TRBD1 aligns across 9 bases. The V gene end was trimmed by 4 bases and the J gene end by 4 bases; junction bases not matched to a gene: 4. This CDR3 is built from 14 residues. The germline V gene encodes CDR1 ENHRY and CDR2 SYGVKD. CDR3 loop: CAISAETGGTEAFF. CDR3 bases: TGTGCCATCAGTGCTGAGACAGGGGGCACTGAAGCTTTCTTT.

This chain uses TRBV5-4 with TRBJ2-7, with D maybe TRBD1 (5 bases). V was clipped by 2 bases and J by 3 bases, with 9 bases between them. Germline V gene lookup returns CDR1 SGHNT and CDR2 YYREEE (reference sequence). The CDR3 runs 13 residues. The CDR3: CASSFRGVYEQYF. Here the CDR3 DNA reads TGTGCCAGCAGCTTTAGGGGCGTCTACGAGCAGTACTTC.

The CDR3 loop reads CASSLVSPETQYF. The CDR3 DNA reads TGTGCCAGCAGCTTAGTTAGCCCGGAGACCCAGTACTTC. The V call is TRBV11-3, the J call TRBJ2-5; D is uncertain. CDR3 length: 13 amino acids. The germline V and J ends were trimmed by 1 base and 5 bases, with 8 bases remaining between them. Per germline, CDR1 SGHNT and CDR2 YENEEA.

This sequence joins TRBV5-1 and TRBJ2-3, with TRBD2 matching 14 bases. The length of the CDR3 is 18 residues. Germline values: CDR1 SGHRS, CDR2 YFSETQ. The ends lost 4 bases at V and 9 bases at J; junction bases unmatched: 16. CDR3 in amino acids: CASSPLTSGGAKGKTQYF. The CDR3 region has the DNA TGCGCCAGCAGCCCGCTGACTAGCGGGGGGGCGAAAGGGAAGACGCAGTATTTT.

This chain links TRBV4-1 with TRBJ1-1; the D gene is possibly TRBD1 (5 bases). Looked up from germline, CDR1 is MGHRA and CDR2 is YSYEKL. Trimming took 1 base from V and 1 from J, leaving 10 bases between them. This CDR3 contains 15 residues. The CDR3 nucleotides are TGCGCCAGCAGCCAAGTCCCCAGGGCGAACACTGAAGCTTTCTTT. Its protein product is CASSQVPRANTEAFF.

The chain uses TRBV9 and TRBJ2-5; perhaps TRBD2 as D (6 bases). Germline V gives CDR1 SGDLS, CDR2 YYNGEE. Between the trimmed V and J ends, which lost 0 bases and 8 bases, there was a span of 17 bases. The length of the CDR3 is 15 residues. The CDR3, as DNA: TGTGCCAGCAGCGTAGGGGTGGGACTGGGGGTTACCCAGTACTTC. Translated: CASSVGVGLGVTQYF.

This clone came up once. The V and J genes are TRBV18 and TRBJ1-2, with 7 bases identical to TRBD1. Germline V gene data show CDR1 as KGHSH and CDR2 as LQKENI. The CDR3 runs 14 residues. The V gene end was trimmed by 4 bases and the J gene end by 2 bases; junction bases not matched to a gene: 4. The CDR3 protein is CASSHSRGNYGYTF. The DNA of the CDR3 is TGTGCCAGCTCACACAGCAGGGGGAACTATGGCTACACCTTC.

This clone has a handful of counts. This rearrangement joins TRBV15 to TRBJ2-1; D is undetermined. CDR1 LNHNV and CDR2 YYDKDF come from the germline V gene (reference sequence). V was shortened by 0 bases and J by 0 bases, with 6 bases between the two germline ends. CDR3 length: 15 residues. DNA of the CDR3: TGTGCCACCAGCAGAGATCTACGCTCCTACAATGAGCAGTTCTTC. Protein: CATSRDLRSYNEQFF.

V gene TRBV5-1 combines with J gene TRBJ1-1; 8 positions agree with TRBD1. The CDR3 is 15 residues long. V shed 4 bases, J shed 1 base, and the junction held 6 bases outside the gene matches. Germline CDR1 and CDR2: SGHRS and YFSETQ. CDR3 region: CASSLWTGTNTEAFF. DNA for the CDR3: TGCGCCAGCAGCCTCTGGACAGGGACGAACACTGAAGCTTTCTTT.

The chain links TRBV28 to TRBJ2-7; TRBD1 might be the D (6 bases). Germline V CDR1 and CDR2: MDHEN, SYDVKM. V gave up 6 bases and J gave up 0 bases, with 12 bases separating them. The CDR3 loop spans 14 amino acids. CDR3 loop: CASSPTGISYEQYF. The DNA for the CDR3 is TGTGCCAGCAGCCCAACAGGGATCTCCTACGAGCAGTACTTC.

This clone has more than one count but fewer than ten. V gene TRBV19 combines with J gene TRBJ1-1; 9 bases match TRBD1. Per germline, CDR1 LNHDA and CDR2 SQIVND (reference sequence). The CDR3 extends over 13 amino acids. V shed 5 bases, J shed 3 bases, and the junction held 1 base outside the gene matches. The CDR3 nucleotides read TGTGCCAGTAGTGGACAGGGGTACACTGAAGCTTTCTTT. Protein sequence: CASSGQGYTEAFF.

In this sample, this clone turned up a few times. The chain is built from TRBV9 and TRBJ2-5; 12 bases fit TRBD2. The V gene's germline CDR1 is SGDLS and CDR2 YYNGEE. J gave up 8 bases and V 0 bases, and 14 bases lay outside the gene matches. The CDR3 consists of 18 residues. The CDR3 coding sequence is TGTGCCAGCAGCGTAGAAGTGGGACTAGCGGGTCGGGTTGGTACCCAGTACTTC. Protein product: CASSVEVGLAGRVGTQYF.

This chain links TRBV19 with TRBJ2-7, with D perhaps matching TRBD1 (6 bases). Per germline, CDR1 LNHDA and CDR2 SQIVND (reference sequence). CDR3 length: 15 amino acids. Trimming pared 8 bases from V and 0 bases from J, leaving 17 bases between. CDR3 amino acids: CASSLRQAGSYEQYF. In DNA, the CDR3 is TGTGCCAGTTCCCTGAGACAGGCCGGCTCCTACGAGCAGTACTTC.

J is TRBJ2-5 and V is TRBV5-6, with 9 nucleotides matching TRBD2. Trimming took 3 bases from V and 5 from J; bases not matched to a gene: 11. The CDR3 runs 16 residues. Per the germline V gene, CDR1 is SGHDT and CDR2 is YYEEEE. CDR3 DNA sequence: TGTGCCAGCAGCTGGGGGGGAGCGGGGGGAGGGGAGACCCAGTACTTC. Translation gives CASSWGGAGGGETQYF.

The chain carries TRBV5-4 and TRBJ2-3; TRBD2 aligns across 14 bases. Germline CDR1 is SGHNT and CDR2 is YYREEE (reference sequence). The V segment lost 6 bases and the J segment 1 base; nucleotides outside the gene matches: 10. CDR3 length equals 18 residues. CDR3 protein: CASNKGGTSGGGTDTQYF. The CDR3 nucleotides are TGTGCCAGCAACAAAGGAGGGACTAGCGGGGGAGGCACAGATACGCAGTATTTT.

V and J are TRBV5-1 and TRBJ1-6, with a tentative D call TRBD1 (6 bases). Per germline, CDR1 SGHRS and CDR2 YFSETQ. Trimming pared 4 bases from V and 8 bases from J, leaving 13 bases between. The CDR3 extends over 14 amino acids. CDR3 sequence: CASSIGQTDSPLHF. In DNA form, the CDR3 reads TGCGCCAGCAGCATAGGACAGACCGATTCACCCCTCCACTTT. The full variable domain, its missing parts supplied by reference TRBV5-1 and TRBJ1-6, is KAGVTQTPRYLIKTRGQQVTLSCSPISGHRSVSWYQQTPGQGLQFLFEYFSETQRNKGNFPGRFSGRQFSNSRSEMNVSTLELGDSALYLCASSIGQTDSPLHFGNGTRLTVT.

The CDR3 is CASSDRDSPLHF. The CDR3 coding sequence is TGTGCCAGCAGTGACAGGGATTCACCCCTCCACTTT. This chain uses TRBV6-1 with TRBJ1-6, with a weak D call TRBD1 (5 bases). The germline V gene encodes CDR1 MNHNS and CDR2 SASEGT. V was trimmed by 3 bases and J by 8 bases, leaving 5 bases between them. The CDR3 length is 12 residues.

The rearrangement links TRBV30 to TRBJ1-3; TRBD1 might be the D (6 bases). This CDR3 comprises 15 residues. Germline CDR1 reads GTSNPN; CDR2 reads SVGIG (reference sequence). Trimming took off 3 bases at V and 0 bases at J, with 12 bases between the two ends. Here the CDR3 reads CAWSTGLISGNTIYF. CDR3 bases: TGTGCCTGGAGCACAGGGCTAATCTCTGGAAACACCATATATTTT.

This chain links TRBV10-1 with TRBJ1-6; D call uncertain. Deletions cut 4 bases from V and 9 bases from J, with 10 bases between. Germline V gives CDR1 WNHNN, CDR2 SYGVQD (reference sequence). The CDR3 has 13 amino acids. The CDR3 coding sequence is TGCGCCAGCAGTGCGGGTTGGCTTTCACCCCTCCACTTT. Protein sequence: CASSAGWLSPLHF.

V usage is TRBV18 and J usage is TRBJ2-7, with 12 bases that match TRBD1. The CDR3 contains 16 residues. J gave up 2 bases and V 3 bases, and 5 bases lay outside the gene matches. The germline gives CDR1 KGHSH, CDR2 LQKENI. The CDR3: CASSPEGTGGPYEQYF. The CDR3 region has the DNA TGTGCCAGCTCACCCGAGGGGACAGGGGGCCCCTACGAGCAGTACTTC.

The chain uses TRBV5-1 and TRBJ2-7; D perhaps matches TRBD1 (6 bases). CDR3 length: 15 residues. V lost 1 base and J 3 bases, leaving 14 bases between the germline ends. The germline gives CDR1 SGHRS, CDR2 YFSETQ. The CDR3 is CASSLLDSLFYEQYF. DNA for the CDR3: TGCGCCAGCAGCTTGCTGGACAGTCTCTTCTACGAGCAGTACTTC. Filled out from reference TRBV5-1 and TRBJ2-7, the complete variable domain reads KAGVTQTPRYLIKTRGQQVTLSCSPISGHRSVSWYQQTPGQGLQFLFEYFSETQRNKGNFPGRFSGRQFSNSRSEMNVSTLELGDSALYLCASSLLDSLFYEQYFGPGTRLTVT.

The V call is TRBV6-5, the J call TRBJ2-7; 9 bases are shared with TRBD1. Germline V gives CDR1 MNHEY, CDR2 SVGAGI. The CDR3 extends over 14 amino acids. With V trimmed by 9 bases and J by 0 bases, 6 bases remained unmatched. The CDR3 coding sequence is TGTGCCAGGATACCGGGACAGGGCTCCTACGAGCAGTACTTC. This translates into CARIPGQGSYEQYF.

J is TRBJ1-1 and V is TRBV29-1; D unresolved. V lost 5 bases to trimming and J lost 3 bases, with 13 bases between them. The CDR3 runs to 13 residues. Germline V gives CDR1 SQVTM, CDR2 ANQGSEA. CDR3 DNA: TGCAGCGTTAGGCCCGGCGGGGACACTGAAGCTTTCTTT. Translated: CSVRPGGDTEAFF. Combining the CDR3 with reference TRBV29-1 and TRBJ1-1 gives the whole variable domain SAVISQKPSRDICQRGTSLTIQCQVDSQVTMMFWYRQQPGQSLTLIATANQGSEATYESGFVIDKFPISRPNLTFSTLTVSNMSPEDSSIYLCSVRPGGDTEAFFGQGTRLTVV.

A remark on this clone: One end of the junction fails to match germline, which may point to a read error. Written as DNA, the CDR3 is TGTTCCAGCAGCCCAGTTTCGGTAGCAGCTTTCTTT. It codes for CSSSPVSVAAFF. The chain employs TRBV7-9 and TRBJ1-1; no definite D call. The CDR3 runs to 12 residues. Germline assignment: CDR1 SEHNR and CDR2 FQNEAQ (reference sequence).

This clone came up a few times. V usage is TRBV16 and J usage is TRBJ1-5, with D possibly being TRBD1 (6 bases). The length of the CDR3 is 15 residues. Trimming shortened V by 1 base and J by 3 bases, and 10 bases separated the two germline ends. Germline lookup yields CDR1 KGHSY and CDR2 FQNENV. The CDR3 loop reads CASSQYGQYNQPQHF. The CDR3 nucleotides read TGTGCCAGCAGCCAATATGGACAGTACAATCAGCCCCAGCATTTT. The variable domain in full, with the rest retrieved from reference TRBV16 and TRBJ1-5, is GEEVAQTPKHLVRGEGQKAKLYCAPIKGHSYVFWYQQVLKNEFKFLISFQNENVFDETGMPKERFSAKCLPNSPCSLEIQATKLEDSAVYFCASSQYGQYNQPQHFGDGTRLSIL.

The chain combines TRBV19 with TRBJ1-6; the D gene is possibly TRBD1 (6 bases). The length of the CDR3 is 16 residues. Germline V CDR1 and CDR2: LNHDA, SQIVND (reference sequence). V was cut by 9 bases and J by 3 bases, with 18 bases left in between. CDR3 protein: CASPPEDSGYNSPLHF. CDR3 nucleotides: TGTGCCAGCCCCCCCGAGGACAGCGGCTATAATTCACCCCTCCACTTT. Full variable domain (outside the CDR3, taken from reference TRBV19 and TRBJ1-6): DGGITQSPKYLFRKEGQNVTLSCEQNLNHDAMYWYRQDPGQGLRLIYYSQIVNDFQKGDIAEGYSVSREKKESFPLTVTSAQKNPTAFYLCASPPEDSGYNSPLHFGNGTRLTVT.

This clone was detected a few times. This CDR3 is also generated by other DNA sequences in the sample. The chain employs TRBV15 and TRBJ1-1; no firm D call. Trimming removed 0 bases at V and 1 base at J, with 3 bases between. The CDR3 totals 13 residues. Germline CDR1 is LNHNV and CDR2 is YYDKDF (reference sequence). In nucleotides, the CDR3 is TGTGCCACCAGCAGAGATAGGAACACTGAAGCTTTCTTT. It is translated as CATSRDRNTEAFF.

The chain joins TRBV5-1 to TRBJ2-3; no clear D. Germline CDR1 reads SGHRS; CDR2 reads YFSETQ. The CDR3 extends over 14 amino acids. Trimming took 4 bases from V and 4 from J, leaving 13 bases between them. CDR3 coding DNA: TGCGCCAGCAGCGGCGGATCTCCCTCAGATACGCAGTATTTT. It encodes CASSGGSPSDTQYF.

The rearrangement links TRBV21-1 to TRBJ1-1. TRBV21-1 is described as a pseudogene. The CDR3 runs 17 residues. The CDR3 reads CASILEGSLEMNTEAFF. The DNA of the CDR3 is TGTGCCAGCATCCTAGAGGGCAGTCTGGAGATGAACACTGAAGCTTTCTTT.

In nucleotides, the CDR3 is TGTGCCAGCTCCCGGGCGACAGGGAGTAACTATGGCTACACCTTC. Protein product: CASSRATGSNYGYTF. This chain links TRBV14 with TRBJ1-2, with 7 bases that match TRBD1. Looked up from germline, CDR1 is SGHDN and CDR2 is FVKESK. This CDR3 spans 15 amino acids. The V segment lost 8 bases and the J segment 1 base; nucleotides outside the gene matches: 10.

The rearrangement uses TRBV2 and TRBJ2-3, with TRBD1 identical over 8 bases. The germline V gene encodes CDR1 SNHLY and CDR2 FYNNEI. This CDR3 has 17 residues. V shed 5 bases, J shed 3 bases, and the junction held 13 bases outside the gene matches. This chain's CDR3 is CASSSRGTGRGTDTQYF. The DNA for the CDR3 is TGTGCCAGCAGTTCCCGTGGGACAGGCCGAGGGACAGATACGCAGTATTTT.

This sequence joins TRBV5-4 and TRBJ2-3, with D unresolved. From germline, CDR1 is SGHNT and CDR2 YYREEE (reference sequence). The CDR3 runs to 14 residues. V lost 4 bases to trimming and J lost 5 bases, with 14 bases between them. The CDR3 region has the DNA TGTGCCAGCAGCCCCTGGGCAGACGGAGATACGCAGTATTTT. This encodes CASSPWADGDTQYF. The full variable domain, in which reference TRBV5-4 and TRBJ2-3 provide the parts outside the CDR3, is ETGVTQSPTHLIKTRGQQVTLRCSSQSGHNTVSWYQQALGQGPQFIFQYYREEENGRGNFPPRFSGLQFPNYSSELNVNALELDDSALYLCASSPWADGDTQYFGPGTRLTVL.